Listed below are T cell receptor beta chains from one sample, sequenced in a study of blood T cell repertoires in COVID-19. Profiling relied on immunoSEQ multiplex PCR, and the TCRdb table lists in-frame clones only, not all of them. The table includes around 90,000 clones, almost 90% detected once. Sequenced: peripheral blood. Receptor source: a man aged 45-65 years with COVID-19, enrolled during active disease. Each CDR3 is given with its conserved first and last residue. Fields, in order: D gene, V gene, CDR3 length, clone size, J gene, CDR3 DNA, CDR3 protein. The D gene is left open where the match is weak. Where a row states a size, it is once, few, many or the class of an expanded clone; other rows omit it.

d_gene: NA
v_gene: TRBV18
len: 15
abundance: NA
j_gene: TRBJ1-4
CDR3nt: TGTGCCAGCTCACCCAGTATGGGGCTAGGAGAAAAACTGTTTTTT
CDR3aa: CASSPSMGLGEKLFF

d_gene: NA
v_gene: TRBV9
len: 14
abundance: NA
j_gene: TRBJ2-7
CDR3nt: TGTGCCAGCTCCAACGGACAAATCTCCTACGAGCAGTACTTC
CDR3aa: CASSNGQISYEQYF

d_gene: NA
v_gene: TRBV7-9
len: 13
abundance: NA
j_gene: TRBJ1-5
CDR3nt: TGTGCCAGCAGCTTATCGAGCAATCAGCCCCAGCATTTT
CDR3aa: CASSLSSNQPQHF

d_gene: TRBD1
v_gene: TRBV19
len: 15
abundance: NA
j_gene: TRBJ1-5
CDR3nt: TGTGCCAGTAGGAAGGGACAGGCGGCTAATCAGCCCCAGCATTTT
CDR3aa: CASRKGQAANQPQHF

d_gene: NA
v_gene: TRBV5-4
len: 14
abundance: NA
j_gene: TRBJ1-1
CDR3nt: TGTGCCAGCAGCGACCCCAGGGGTGACACTGAAGCTTTCTTT
CDR3aa: CASSDPRGDTEAFF

d_gene: NA
v_gene: TRBV11-3
len: 13
abundance: NA
j_gene: TRBJ2-7
CDR3nt: TGTGCCAGCAGCAAGGAGGGGAGTCGCGAGCAGTACTTC
CDR3aa: CASSKEGSREQYF

d_gene: TRBD1
v_gene: TRBV9
len: 16
abundance: few
j_gene: TRBJ2-1
CDR3nt: TGTGCCAGCAGCGTCGGGGACAGCTCCTTCTACAATGAGCAGTTCTTC
CDR3aa: CASSVGDSSFYNEQFF

d_gene: NA
v_gene: TRBV5-1
len: 16
abundance: NA
j_gene: TRBJ1-1
CDR3nt: TGCGCCAGCAGCTTGGCGCTACAGGGATTTGAAACTGAAGCTTTCTTT
CDR3aa: CASSLALQGFETEAFF

d_gene: NA
v_gene: TRBV11-2
len: 15
abundance: NA
j_gene: TRBJ1-4
CDR3nt: TGTGCCAGCAGCTTAGTGCGGGGGGGAAACGAAAAACTGTTTTTT
CDR3aa: CASSLVRGGNEKLFF

d_gene: TRBD1
v_gene: TRBV11-2
len: 14
abundance: NA
j_gene: TRBJ1-4
CDR3nt: TGTGCCAGCAGCCTAGGGACAGACATAGGAAAACTGTTTTTT
CDR3aa: CASSLGTDIGKLFF

d_gene: TRBD1
v_gene: TRBV30
len: 17
abundance: NA
j_gene: TRBJ1-1
CDR3nt: TGTGCCTGGAGTCGGCTTCGACAGGGGATCATGAACACTGAAGCTTTCTTT
CDR3aa: CAWSRLRQGIMNTEAFF

d_gene: NA
v_gene: TRBV5-1
len: 15
abundance: NA
j_gene: TRBJ1-5
CDR3nt: TGCGCCAGCAGCTTGGACGGGTATAGCAATCAGCCCCAGCATTTT
CDR3aa: CASSLDGYSNQPQHF

d_gene: TRBD1
v_gene: TRBV2
len: 14
abundance: NA
j_gene: TRBJ1-4
CDR3nt: TGTGCCAGCAGAGACAGGGTGGGAAATGAAAAACTGTTTTTT
CDR3aa: CASRDRVGNEKLFF

d_gene: NA
v_gene: TRBV12-3/TRBV12-4
len: 13
abundance: few
j_gene: TRBJ1-2
CDR3nt: TGTGCCAGCAGTTTAGCCGTTAACTATGGCTACACCTTC
CDR3aa: CASSLAVNYGYTF

d_gene: TRBD1
v_gene: TRBV6-4
len: 15
abundance: NA
j_gene: TRBJ1-2
CDR3nt: TGTGCCAGCAATAATGGACAGGGGCGTACGGGTGGCTACACCTTC
CDR3aa: CASNNGQGRTGGYTF

d_gene: TRBD1
v_gene: TRBV7-2
len: 14
abundance: NA
j_gene: TRBJ1-2
CDR3nt: TGTGCCAGCAGCGGATCGACAGGGCATGATGGCTACACCTTC
CDR3aa: CASSGSTGHDGYTF

d_gene: TRBD2
v_gene: TRBV2
len: 15
abundance: NA
j_gene: TRBJ2-1
CDR3nt: TGTGCCAGCAGTGCGAGCGGGGAATCCTACAATGAGCAGTTCTTC
CDR3aa: CASSASGESYNEQFF

d_gene: NA
v_gene: TRBV30
len: 13
abundance: NA
j_gene: TRBJ1-5
CDR3nt: TGTGCCTGGAGTGAAGGGGCAGGGCAGCCCCAGCATTTT
CDR3aa: CAWSEGAGQPQHF

d_gene: TRBD2
v_gene: TRBV2
len: 11
abundance: NA
j_gene: TRBJ2-7
CDR3nt: TGTGCCAGCAGGACGGGGGGCGAGCAGTACTTC
CDR3aa: CASRTGGEQYF

d_gene: NA
v_gene: TRBV4-1
len: 14
abundance: once
j_gene: TRBJ1-1
CDR3nt: TGCGCCAGCAGCCACGTGGGCCCGAACACTGAAGCTTTCTTT
CDR3aa: CASSHVGPNTEAFF

d_gene: TRBD2
v_gene: TRBV30
len: 13
abundance: NA
j_gene: TRBJ2-1
CDR3nt: TGTGCCTGGAGTGCCCAGACTAGCCATGAGCAGTTCTTC
CDR3aa: CAWSAQTSHEQFF

d_gene: NA
v_gene: TRBV7-9
len: 13
abundance: NA
j_gene: TRBJ1-6
CDR3nt: TGTGCCAGCAGCGAAGGAGGAAATTCACCCCTCCACTTT
CDR3aa: CASSEGGNSPLHF

d_gene: TRBD1
v_gene: TRBV20-1
len: 14
abundance: medium-sized
j_gene: TRBJ1-1
CDR3nt: TGCAGTGCTAGTATGGACAGGGTCGGCACTGAAGCTTTCTTT
CDR3aa: CSASMDRVGTEAFF

d_gene: NA
v_gene: TRBV4-1
len: 17
abundance: NA
j_gene: TRBJ2-7
CDR3nt: TGCGCCAGCAGCCCCCGAACTAGTTTATGGCTAACCTACGAGCAGTACTTC
CDR3aa: CASSPRTSLWLTYEQYF

d_gene: NA
v_gene: TRBV27
len: 13
abundance: NA
j_gene: TRBJ1-5
CDR3nt: TGTGCCAGCAGTTTTCAGGGGAATCAGCCCCAGCATTTT
CDR3aa: CASSFQGNQPQHF

d_gene: TRBD1
v_gene: TRBV6-5
len: 14
abundance: once
j_gene: TRBJ2-2
CDR3nt: TGTGCCAGCAGGACAGGGGAACAGTCCGGGGAGCTGTTTTTT
CDR3aa: CASRTGEQSGELFF

d_gene: NA
v_gene: TRBV3-1/TRBV3-2
len: 15
abundance: NA
j_gene: TRBJ2-3
CDR3nt: TGTGCCAGCAGCCAAGTTGGTCTACGCACAGATACGCAGTATTTT
CDR3aa: CASSQVGLRTDTQYF

d_gene: TRBD1
v_gene: TRBV6-5
len: 16
abundance: NA
j_gene: TRBJ1-3
CDR3nt: TGTGCCAGCAGTTCCGGACAGGGCAGATCTGGAAACACCATATATTTT
CDR3aa: CASSSGQGRSGNTIYF

d_gene: NA
v_gene: TRBV10-3
len: 14
abundance: NA
j_gene: TRBJ2-2
CDR3nt: TGTGCCATCTCGCGTAGGAGGGACACCGGGGAGCTGTTTTTT
CDR3aa: CAISRRRDTGELFF

d_gene: NA
v_gene: TRBV21-1
len: 19
abundance: NA
j_gene: TRBJ1-5
CDR3nt: TGTGCCAGCAGCCCGCCTGAGGGGGACAGGGGTTATAGCAATCAGCCCCAGCATTTT
CDR3aa: CASSPPEGDRGYSNQPQHF

d_gene: TRBD1
v_gene: TRBV7-9
len: 14
abundance: few
j_gene: TRBJ1-5
CDR3nt: TGTGCCAGCAGCCCGGGACAGGGCAATCAGCCCCAGCATTTT
CDR3aa: CASSPGQGNQPQHF

d_gene: NA
v_gene: TRBV7-2
len: 13
abundance: NA
j_gene: TRBJ1-2
CDR3nt: TGTGCCAGCAGCCCCTCAGGTGACTATGGCTACACCTTC
CDR3aa: CASSPSGDYGYTF

d_gene: NA
v_gene: TRBV7-3
len: 15
abundance: NA
j_gene: TRBJ1-1
CDR3nt: TGTGCCAGCAGCTTAATGGACAGTAAGAACACTGAAGCTTTCTTT
CDR3aa: CASSLMDSKNTEAFF

d_gene: TRBD1
v_gene: TRBV5-5
len: 16
abundance: once
j_gene: TRBJ1-2
CDR3nt: TGTGCCAGCAGCTTGATTCCGGGACAGGGTACTTATGGCTACACCTTC
CDR3aa: CASSLIPGQGTYGYTF

d_gene: NA
v_gene: TRBV6-7
len: 16
abundance: few
j_gene: TRBJ1-1
CDR3nt: TGTGCCAGCAGTACTATTCCTAACGGGAAGAACACTGAAGCTTTCTTT
CDR3aa: CASSTIPNGKNTEAFF

d_gene: NA
v_gene: TRBV18
len: 16
abundance: once
j_gene: TRBJ2-7
CDR3nt: TGTGCCAGCTCAGTTGATCCCGTCCCTACAGGTCACGAGCAGTACTTC
CDR3aa: CASSVDPVPTGHEQYF

d_gene: NA
v_gene: TRBV11-2
len: 13
abundance: NA
j_gene: TRBJ1-1
CDR3nt: TGTGCCAGCGGCGGGCGGAAGGACACTGAAGCTTTCTTT
CDR3aa: CASGGRKDTEAFF

d_gene: NA
v_gene: TRBV6-2/TRBV6-3
len: 14
abundance: NA
j_gene: TRBJ1-2
CDR3nt: TGTGCCAGCAGTACCGGGATCAATCCTTATGGCTACACCTTC
CDR3aa: CASSTGINPYGYTF

d_gene: NA
v_gene: TRBV7-8
len: 15
abundance: NA
j_gene: TRBJ2-3
CDR3nt: TGTGCCAGCAGCTTAGGGACTCATCCCACAGATACGCAGTATTTT
CDR3aa: CASSLGTHPTDTQYF

d_gene: NA
v_gene: TRBV7-9
len: 12
abundance: NA
j_gene: TRBJ2-3
CDR3nt: TGTGCCAGCAGCCCGACTGGAGATACGCAGTATTTT
CDR3aa: CASSPTGDTQYF

d_gene: NA
v_gene: TRBV28
len: 13
abundance: NA
j_gene: TRBJ1-2
CDR3nt: TGTGCCACCGATACCGGACAGATTTATGGCTACACCTTC
CDR3aa: CATDTGQIYGYTF

d_gene: NA
v_gene: TRBV2
len: 14
abundance: NA
j_gene: TRBJ1-4
CDR3nt: TGTGCCAGCAGTTGGCGGGCGAGTAATGAAAAACTGTTTTTT
CDR3aa: CASSWRASNEKLFF

d_gene: TRBD2
v_gene: TRBV27
len: 16
abundance: NA
j_gene: TRBJ2-2
CDR3nt: TGTGCCAGCAGTATTCAAGGACTAGCTGGAAGCGGGGAGCTGTTTTTT
CDR3aa: CASSIQGLAGSGELFF

d_gene: TRBD1
v_gene: TRBV19
len: 15
abundance: NA
j_gene: TRBJ2-2
CDR3nt: TGTGCCAGTAGCAGTGGAACAGGGGGCACCGGGGAGCTGTTTTTT
CDR3aa: CASSSGTGGTGELFF

d_gene: NA
v_gene: TRBV2
len: 15
abundance: NA
j_gene: TRBJ2-2
CDR3nt: TGTGCCAGCAGTGAAACAGGGAGGAACACCGGGGAGCTGTTTTTT
CDR3aa: CASSETGRNTGELFF

d_gene: TRBD1
v_gene: TRBV6-5
len: 15
abundance: NA
j_gene: TRBJ2-7
CDR3nt: TGTGCCAGCAGTTACGGGGCAGGGGGTCGTTACGAGCAGTACTTC
CDR3aa: CASSYGAGGRYEQYF

d_gene: NA
v_gene: TRBV7-9
len: 13
abundance: once
j_gene: TRBJ2-7
CDR3nt: TGTGCCAGCAGCTTGGACATGTCCTACGAGCAGTACTTC
CDR3aa: CASSLDMSYEQYF

d_gene: NA
v_gene: TRBV6-6
len: 14
abundance: NA
j_gene: TRBJ2-1
CDR3nt: TGTGCCAGCAGTTTACGGTCCGTGTACGATGAGCAGTTCTTC
CDR3aa: CASSLRSVYDEQFF

d_gene: TRBD1
v_gene: TRBV27
len: 18
abundance: NA
j_gene: TRBJ2-3
CDR3nt: TGTGCCAGCAGTTTATGGGCCCGGGACAGGGGGCTCACAGATACGCAGTATTTT
CDR3aa: CASSLWARDRGLTDTQYF